This T cell receptor beta chain emerged from a study of blood T cell repertoires in COVID-19. Whole-study context: In Cohort 3, a recovered donor had either two negative PCRs, clearance, or symptom resolution. T cells, B-cell-depleted T cells, or PBMCs supplied cDNA or gDNA.

CDR3 length: 17 residues. V trimming: 0 bases; J trimming: 3 bases; junction bases outside the gene matches: 9. Germline loops: CDR1 MNHEY, CDR2 SVGEGT. Authors' processing steps: Amplification of reference gene primers provided the estimated nucleated cell counts. TCRdb's copy holds only in-frame clones and misses some; the assay was immunoSEQ multiplex PCR. Clone size and the V and J calls come from that table; the DNA yielded D and trimming. The table records under 200,000 clones, roughly nine tenths of them present only once. Recruits, aged roughly 18 to 95 years, lived in 24 US areas. This TCR came from a woman between 40 and 55 years old in a cohort exposed to, infected with or recovered from COVID-19 (not recorded which). Source material: PBMCs or T cells enriched from blood (not recorded which). The J gene is TRBJ1-1, the V gene TRBV6-2 or TRBV6-3, with 8 bases aligning to TRBD1. The CDR3 is CASSYSAGGAGDTEAFF. The CDR3 nucleotides read TGTGCCAGCAGTTACTCGGCAGGGGGCGCGGGGGACACTGAAGCTTTCTTT.